Listed below are T cell receptor beta chains from one sample, sequenced in a study of blood T cells in healthy people across ages. TCRdb analysed the 5' RACE reads with MiXCR anew, one entry per CDR3 protein. Among around 850,000 distinct CDR3 sequences listed, 30% to 45% were seen once. Sequenced input: blood. All receptors come from a man in his late teens or twenties in good health. The CDR3 runs from the conserved cysteine through the conserved F or W. A D gene is named only where the DNA matches it firmly. Clone size appears in some rows only: once, few, many, or a class for an expanded clone.

V	J	size	D	CDR3	DNA
TRBV12-3/TRBV12-4	TRBJ2-3	many	.	CASSPRPPPDTQYF	TGTGCCAGCAGCCCCCGGCCCCCTCCAGATACGCAGTATTTT
TRBV12-3/TRBV12-4	TRBJ2-5	.	.	CASSAGTFSEQYF	TGTGCCAGCAGTGCCGGGACATTTAGTGAGCAGTACTTC
TRBV29-1	TRBJ1-2	many	.	CSVGGWEYGYTF	TGCAGCGTTGGGGGCTGGGAATATGGCTACACCTTC
TRBV12-3/TRBV12-4	TRBJ1-2	.	.	CASIDSGTTFGYTF	TGTGCCAGCATTGATAGTGGGACAACCTTTGGCTACACCTTC
TRBV6-2/TRBV6-3	TRBJ2-5	.	TRBD1	CASSGVRTGDIETQYF	TGTGCCAGCAGCGGCGTTCGGACAGGGGACATTGAGACCCAGTACTTC
TRBV20-1	TRBJ2-4	.	.	CSARDRNGPGDIQDF	TGCAGTGCTAGAGATCGGAACGGGCCTGGGGACATTCAGGACTTC
TRBV6-5	TRBJ1-1	.	TRBD1	CASSYSQGAGNTEAFF	TGTGCCAGCAGTTACTCACAGGGGGCAGGGAACACTGAAGCTTTCTTT
TRBV9	TRBJ1-6	few	.	CASSVELNSPLHF	TGTGCCAGCAGCGTAGAGCTGAATTCACCCCTCCACTTT
TRBV7-9	TRBJ2-5	.	.	CASLEGLGQETQYF	TGTGCCAGCCTCGAGGGTTTGGGCCAAGAGACCCAGTACTTC
TRBV9	TRBJ2-3	few	TRBD2	CASSVATLAGTFTDTQYF	TGTGCCAGCAGCGTAGCTACATTAGCGGGGACCTTCACAGATACGCAGTATTTT
TRBV12-3/TRBV12-4	TRBJ2-7	.	TRBD2	CASSLSGGREQYF	TGTGCCAGCAGTTTATCGGGGGGTCGCGAGCAGTACTTC
TRBV10-3	TRBJ1-2	.	TRBD1	CAISDRQGAMGGYTF	TGTGCCATCAGTGATCGACAGGGGGCAATGGGTGGCTACACCTTC
TRBV7-2	TRBJ2-7	many	.	CASSQAYEQYF	TGTGCCAGCAGCCAAGCCTACGAGCAGTACTTC
TRBV10-3	TRBJ2-1	many	.	CAISEYRPASSYNEQFF	TGTGCCATCAGTGAATATCGGCCCGCGAGCTCCTACAATGAGCAGTTCTTC
TRBV12-3/TRBV12-4	TRBJ1-4	many	TRBD1	CASSGTDQNEKLFF	TGTGCCAGCAGCGGGACAGATCAGAATGAAAAACTGTTTTTT
TRBV4-2	TRBJ2-5	few	TRBD2	CASSEDSGGTQYF	TGTGCCAGCAGTGAGGACTCGGGAGGGACCCAGTACTTC
TRBV6-2/TRBV6-3	TRBJ1-2	.	.	CASSTERQVLHYGYTF	TGTGCCAGCAGTACGGAAAGACAGGTTCTGCACTATGGCTACACCTTC
TRBV6-1	TRBJ2-3	once	.	CASRRADTSTDTQYF	TGTGCCAGCAGACGAGCGGACACTAGCACAGATACGCAGTATTTT
TRBV20-1	TRBJ1-3	.	TRBD1	CSAGTGPSNTIYF	TGCAGTGCGGGGACAGGTCCCTCAAACACCATATATTTT
TRBV2	TRBJ2-4	.	.	CASQPRPGGQYF	TGTGCCAGCCAACCCAGACCCGGCGGGCAGTACTTC
TRBV7-3	TRBJ2-3	.	.	CASSQTGTTDTQYF	TGTGCCAGCAGCCAGACCGGGACCACAGATACGCAGTATTTT
TRBV6-1	TRBJ2-7	many	.	CASSVGGPYEQYF	TGTGCCAGCAGCGTCGGAGGTCCCTACGAGCAGTACTTC
TRBV4-3	TRBJ2-3	.	TRBD2	CANSHGLAITDTQYF	TGCGCCAACAGCCACGGACTAGCGATAACCGATACGCAGTATTTT